What follows is one T cell receptor (beta chain) and its context. Per germline, CDR1 MNHNS and CDR2 SASEGT. This CDR3 region has 15 residues. Trimming removed 8 bases at V and 0 bases at J, with 16 bases between. Profiled with immunoSEQ multiplex PCR; TCRdb holds only in-frame clones, not every one. The sample contains a few hundred thousand clones, 80% to 90% of which appear only once. These data belong to a study of blood T cell repertoires in COVID-19. Overall study: The study drew acute and convalescent COVID-19 samples from the United States, Italy and Spain. PBMCs, B-cell-depleted T cells, or T cells were the source of the cDNA or gDNA that made up the material.

Participants reported their clinical history, and cohort assignment relied on those reports. In Cohort 3, a recovered donor had either two negative PCRs, clearance, or symptom resolution. Sequenced input: PBMCs or T cells enriched from blood (not recorded which). The receptor comes from a woman aged 25 to 45 who had recovered from COVID-19. V is TRBV6-1 and J is TRBJ1-2; D perhaps matches TRBD1 (6 bases). This CDR3 reads CASFNSRGTNYGYTF. CDR3 DNA sequence: TGTGCCAGCTTTAACTCCAGGGGAACTAACTATGGCTACACCTTC.